Detailed here is one T cell receptor beta chain. Profiled with immunoSEQ multiplex PCR; TCRdb holds only in-frame clones, not every one. Seen here are 150,000 to 200,000 clones, 86% observed once, and the top ten hold 20% to 25%. These data are taken from a study of blood T cell repertoires in COVID-19. V was cut by 7 bases and J by 0 bases, with 10 bases left in between. The germline gives CDR1 SGHVS, CDR2 FQNEAQ. CDR3 length: 13 residues. The sequence was obtained from a woman aged 40 to 50 in a cohort exposed to, infected with or recovered from COVID-19 (not recorded which). Sample: PBMCs or T cells enriched from blood (not recorded which). This rearrangement joins TRBV7-8 to TRBJ2-7; weak D call: TRBD2 (5 bases). The CDR3 nucleotides are TGTGCCAGCACCCTGGGAGCCTCCTACGAGCAGTACTTC. Its translation: CASTLGASYEQYF.